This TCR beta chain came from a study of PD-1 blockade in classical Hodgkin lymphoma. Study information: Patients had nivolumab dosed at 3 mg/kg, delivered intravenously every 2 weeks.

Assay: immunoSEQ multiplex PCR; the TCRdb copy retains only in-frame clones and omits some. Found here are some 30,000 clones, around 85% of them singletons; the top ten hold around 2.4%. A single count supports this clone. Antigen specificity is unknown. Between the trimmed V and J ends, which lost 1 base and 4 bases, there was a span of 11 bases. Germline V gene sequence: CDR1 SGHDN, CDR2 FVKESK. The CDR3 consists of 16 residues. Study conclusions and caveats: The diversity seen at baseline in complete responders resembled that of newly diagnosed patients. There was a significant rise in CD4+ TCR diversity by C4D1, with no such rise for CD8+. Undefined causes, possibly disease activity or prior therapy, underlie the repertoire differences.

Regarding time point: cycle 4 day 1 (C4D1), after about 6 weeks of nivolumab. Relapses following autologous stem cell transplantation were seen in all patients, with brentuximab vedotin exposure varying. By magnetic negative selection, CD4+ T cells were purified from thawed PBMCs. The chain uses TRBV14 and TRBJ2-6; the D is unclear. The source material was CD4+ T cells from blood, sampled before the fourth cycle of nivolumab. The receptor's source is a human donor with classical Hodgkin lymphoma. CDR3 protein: CASSQGRVSGANVLTF. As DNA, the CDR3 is TGTGCCAGCAGCCAAGGGAGAGTTTCCGGGGCCAACGTCCTGACTTTC.